The source of this TCR beta chain is a study of cytomegalovirus exposure and HLA in healthy donors. General study points: Some TCR beta chains (164 of them) were listed as cytomegalovirus-associated. Indistinguishable V segments, including TRBV6-2 and TRBV6-3, were excluded. In a later analysis, DRB1 alleles had the most associated TCRs; HLA-C alleles the fewest.

As to this clone: Its antigen is unknown.

The PCR made use of 60 Vbeta and 13 Jbeta primers. Libraries were prepared by immunoSEQ multiplex PCR; TCRdb keeps only in-frame clonotypes and omits some of them. The sample contains around 240,000 clones, about 80% of which appear only once. Germline values: CDR1 MRHNA, CDR2 SNTAGT. The CDR3 is made up of 15 amino acids. The V and J ends lost 4 bases and 0 bases, in that order; junction bases with no gene match: 2. The sequencing sample was made of PBMCs. The J gene is TRBJ2-2, the V gene TRBV6-4; TRBD2 agrees at 7 bases. The sequence was obtained from a woman aged 40-49 years in good health and CMV-seropositive. This chain's CDR3 is CASSALASNTGELFF. CDR3 nucleotide sequence: TGTGCCAGCAGTGCACTAGCGTCGAACACCGGGGAGCTGTTTTTT.